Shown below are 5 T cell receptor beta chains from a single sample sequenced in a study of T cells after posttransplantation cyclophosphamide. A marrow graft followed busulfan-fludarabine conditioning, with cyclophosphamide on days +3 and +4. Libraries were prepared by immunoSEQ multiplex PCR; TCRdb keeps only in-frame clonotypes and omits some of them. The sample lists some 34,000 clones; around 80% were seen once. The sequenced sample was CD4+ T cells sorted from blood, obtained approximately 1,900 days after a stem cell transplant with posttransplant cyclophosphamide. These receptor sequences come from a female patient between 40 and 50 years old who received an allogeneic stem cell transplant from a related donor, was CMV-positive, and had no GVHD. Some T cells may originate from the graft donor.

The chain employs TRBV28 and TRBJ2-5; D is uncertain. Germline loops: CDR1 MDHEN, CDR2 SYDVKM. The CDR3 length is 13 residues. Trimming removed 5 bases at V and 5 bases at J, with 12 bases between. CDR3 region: CASSLLSSETQYF. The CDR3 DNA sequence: TGTGCCAGCAGTCTTTTGTCCTCGGAGACCCAGTACTTC.

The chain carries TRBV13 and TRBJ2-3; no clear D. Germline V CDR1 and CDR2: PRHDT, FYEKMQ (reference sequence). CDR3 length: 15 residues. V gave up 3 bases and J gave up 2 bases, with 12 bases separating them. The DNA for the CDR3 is TGTGCCAGCAGCTTGAAACAGCTCTCCACAGATACGCAGTATTTT. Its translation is CASSLKQLSTDTQYF.

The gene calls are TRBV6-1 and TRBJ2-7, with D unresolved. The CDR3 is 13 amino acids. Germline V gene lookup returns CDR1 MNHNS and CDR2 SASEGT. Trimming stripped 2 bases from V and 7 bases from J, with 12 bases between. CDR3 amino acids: CASSESQVREQYF. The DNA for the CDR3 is TGTGCCAGCAGTGAAAGTCAGGTTAGGGAGCAGTACTTC.

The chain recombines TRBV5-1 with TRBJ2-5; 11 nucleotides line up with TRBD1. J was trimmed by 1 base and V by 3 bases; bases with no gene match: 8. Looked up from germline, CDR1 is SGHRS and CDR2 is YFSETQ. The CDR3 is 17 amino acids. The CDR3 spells CASSSGLGTGGQETQYF. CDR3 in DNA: TGCGCCAGCAGCTCCGGCCTCGGGACAGGGGGCCAAGAGACCCAGTACTTC.

The CDR3 is CASSPGRQLLYEQYF. The CDR3 nucleotides are TGTGCCAGCTCACCGGGGCGACAGCTCCTCTACGAGCAGTACTTC. The V call is TRBV18, the J call TRBJ2-7; D possibly corresponds to TRBD1 (5 bases). Trimming left V 3 bases short and J 3 bases short, with 15 bases between. Germline-derived CDR1 and CDR2 are KGHSH and LQKENI. CDR3 length: 15 amino acids.